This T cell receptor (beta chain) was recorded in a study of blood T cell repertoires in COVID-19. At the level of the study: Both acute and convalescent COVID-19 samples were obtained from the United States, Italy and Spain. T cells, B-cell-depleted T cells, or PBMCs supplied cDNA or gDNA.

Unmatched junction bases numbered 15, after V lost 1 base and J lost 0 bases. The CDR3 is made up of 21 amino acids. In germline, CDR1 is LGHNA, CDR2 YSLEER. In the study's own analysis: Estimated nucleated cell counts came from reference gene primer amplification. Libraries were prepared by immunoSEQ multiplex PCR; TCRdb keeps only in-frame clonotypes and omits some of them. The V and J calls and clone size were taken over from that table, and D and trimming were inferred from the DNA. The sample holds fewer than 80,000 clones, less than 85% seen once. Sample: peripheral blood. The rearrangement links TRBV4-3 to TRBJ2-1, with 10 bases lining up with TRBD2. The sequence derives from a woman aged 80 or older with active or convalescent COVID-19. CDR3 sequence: CASSQVLASGSTFSSYNEQFF. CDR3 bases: TGCGCCAGCAGCCAAGTTTTAGCTAGCGGGAGTACATTTAGCTCCTACAATGAGCAGTTCTTC.